Shown below are 32 T cell receptor beta chains from a single sample sequenced in a study of T cell responses to AZD1222 COVID-19 vaccine. Some clones are missing from TCRdb's copy, which holds only in-frame ones; the method was immunoSEQ multiplex PCR. The table has some 120,000 clones, around 93% seen once. This material consisted of peripheral blood, taken on day 0 of AZD1222 vaccination. Receptors originate from an adult in good health.

This chain uses TRBV18 with TRBJ1-2; TRBD1 matches at 7 bases. In germline, CDR1 is KGHSH, CDR2 LQKENI. The CDR3 is made up of 14 amino acids. V dropped 6 bases and J dropped 4; count of bases not matched to a gene: 8. CDR3 region: CASSRDRDPYGYTF. In DNA form, the CDR3 reads TGTGCCAGCTCGAGAGACAGGGATCCCTATGGCTACACCTTC. Full variable domain (rest looked up from reference TRBV18 and TRBJ1-2): NAGVMQNPRHLVRRRGQEARLRCSPMKGHSHVYWYRQLPEEGLKFMVYLQKENIIDESGMPKERFSAEFPKEGPSILRIQQVVRGDSAAYFCASSRDRDPYGYTFGSGTRLTVV.

This chain connects TRBV7-8 to TRBJ2-5; TRBD2 agrees at 12 bases. The CDR3 runs to 16 residues. The V segment lost 2 bases and the J segment 3 bases; nucleotides outside the gene matches: 4. Germline CDR1 SGHVS, CDR2 FQNEAQ. The CDR3 loop is CASSLPTSGSKETQYF. The CDR3 coding sequence is TGTGCCAGCAGCTTACCGACTAGCGGGAGTAAAGAGACCCAGTACTTC.

The DNA of the CDR3 is TGCAGCGGACAGAACACTGAAGCTTTCTTT. Amino acid sequence: CSGQNTEAFF. This sequence joins TRBV29-1 and TRBJ1-1, with no clear D. V lost 7 bases and J lost 1, with 4 bases in between. Germline lookup yields CDR1 SQVTM and CDR2 ANQGSEA. The CDR3 covers 10 residues.

The J gene is TRBJ2-3, the V gene TRBV9; 8 positions agree with TRBD1. CDR1 is SGDLS and CDR2 is YYNGEE in the germline V gene. J was trimmed by 0 bases and V by 4 bases; bases with no gene match: 7. The CDR3 consists of 16 residues. The chain's CDR3 is CASSPPDRGSTDTQYF. The CDR3 DNA reads TGTGCCAGCAGCCCACCCGACAGGGGTAGCACAGATACGCAGTATTTT.

The chain couples TRBV6-1 to TRBJ2-5, with TRBD1 matching over 12 bases. CDR1 and CDR2 (germline): MNHNS, SASEGT. The CDR3 is 16 residues long. V shed 4 bases, J shed 1 base, and the junction held 4 bases outside the gene matches. The CDR3 sequence is CASSAGQGAGQETQYF. As DNA, the CDR3 is TGTGCCAGCAGTGCGGGACAGGGGGCAGGCCAAGAGACCCAGTACTTC.

This clone was seen repeatedly, ten times or more. The chain recombines TRBV4-2 with TRBJ2-2; 10 bases are a match to TRBD2. V lost 2 bases, J lost 3 bases, and 0 bases stayed unmatched. Germline V gives CDR1 LGHNA, CDR2 YNFKEQ. The CDR3 has 15 residues. Here the CDR3 DNA reads TGTGCCAGCAGCCAACTAGCGGGAGACACCGGGGAGCTGTTTTTT. Encoded protein: CASSQLAGDTGELFF.

The rearrangement links TRBV2 to TRBJ2-7; the match to TRBD1 covers 8 bases. The CDR3 loop spans 13 amino acids. J gave up 3 bases and V 6 bases, and 4 bases lay outside the gene matches. The germline V gene encodes CDR1 SNHLY and CDR2 FYNNEI. Here the CDR3 reads CASRRDRNYEQYF. In DNA form, the CDR3 reads TGTGCCAGCAGGAGGGACAGGAACTACGAGCAGTACTTC.

The V gene is TRBV6-5, the J gene TRBJ1-5, with 7 bases matching TRBD1. CDR1 MNHEY and CDR2 SVGAGI come from the germline V gene. This CDR3 is 15 amino acids long. Trimming cost V 7 bases and J 7 bases; bases outside gene matches: 13. DNA of the CDR3: TGTGCCAGCACCGAATGGGACAGAGAAGTGCAGCCCCAGCATTTT. Protein sequence: CASTEWDREVQPQHF.

The chain is built from TRBV9 and TRBJ2-5; D ambiguous. The V and J ends lost 0 bases and 4 bases respectively, with 19 bases between them. The CDR3 spans 17 residues. CDR1 and CDR2 from the germline V gene are SGDLS and YYNGEE. The chain's CDR3 is CASSVAQLTPAVETQYF. CDR3 bases: TGTGCCAGCAGCGTAGCTCAGCTGACCCCGGCGGTAGAGACCCAGTACTTC.

This rearrangement joins TRBV13 to TRBJ1-3, with a possible D match to TRBD1 (6 bases). The V gene's germline CDR1 is PRHDT and CDR2 FYEKMQ (reference sequence). The CDR3 has 14 amino acids. V was shortened by 3 bases and J by 4 bases, with 10 bases between the two germline ends. The CDR3, as DNA: TGTGCCAGCAGCTTGCCTGGACAGGGAAACACCATATATTTT. Protein sequence: CASSLPGQGNTIYF.

The CDR3 nucleotides are TGTGCCAGCAGGGGACAGGGCAACAATCAGCCCCAGCATTTT. Amino acids: CASRGQGNNQPQHF. This sequence joins TRBV27 and TRBJ1-5, with 9 nucleotides matching TRBD1. V was clipped by 6 bases and J by 3 bases; unmatched bases: 3. The CDR3 length is 14 residues. CDR1 and CDR2 (germline): MNHEY, SMNVEV (reference sequence).

The chain is built from TRBV5-1 and TRBJ2-2; 7 bases match TRBD2. With 0 bases clipped from V and 3 bases from J, the junction kept 8 bases outside the gene matches. This CDR3 is 17 amino acids long. The germline CDR1 and CDR2 sequences are SGHRS and YFSETQ. The CDR3 DNA reads TGCGCCAGCAGCTTGGTCTTGTCTAGCGGAGACACCGGGGAGCTGTTTTTT. It codes for CASSLVLSSGDTGELFF.

The CDR3 spells CASRIGTSGQYEQYF. For the CDR3, the DNA is TGCGCCAGCAGGATCGGGACTAGCGGACAATACGAGCAGTACTTC. V is TRBV5-1 and J is TRBJ2-7, with 11 bases that match TRBD2. V dropped 5 bases and J dropped 4; count of bases not matched to a gene: 8. Germline V CDR1 and CDR2: SGHRS, YFSETQ. The CDR3 consists of 15 residues.

This chain links TRBV5-1 with TRBJ2-7; 11 bases align to TRBD1. J lost 2 bases, V lost 6 bases, and 19 bases had no gene match. The V gene's germline CDR1 is SGHRS and CDR2 YFSETQ. The CDR3 runs to 19 residues. The CDR3 region is CASKPLTSGTGGDPYEQYF. As DNA, the CDR3 is TGCGCCAGCAAACCCCTGACATCCGGGACAGGGGGGGATCCCTACGAGCAGTACTTC.

V is TRBV4-1 and J is TRBJ1-2; 7 bases are a match to TRBD1. The CDR3 has 15 amino acids. V shed 3 bases and J 6 bases; nucleotides not matched to a gene: 10. Germline values: CDR1 MGHRA, CDR2 YSYEKL. The CDR3 DNA sequence: TGCGCCAGCAGCCACGGGACAGTTATTGAGCATGGCTACACCTTC. Translation: CASSHGTVIEHGYTF.

The chain couples TRBV6-5 to TRBJ1-5, with a tentative D call TRBD1 (6 bases). The CDR3 contains 14 residues. Germline CDR1 reads MNHEY; CDR2 reads SVGAGI. V was pared by 4 bases and J by 3 bases, with 10 bases between. CDR3 region: CASSSGGLNQPQHF. CDR3 bases: TGTGCCAGCAGTTCGGGGGGGCTCAATCAGCCCCAGCATTTT.

This clone showed up just once. V gene TRBV19 combines with J gene TRBJ1-2; D might be TRBD1 (5 bases). The germline V gene encodes CDR1 LNHDA and CDR2 SQIVND (reference sequence). V dropped 10 bases and J dropped 8 bases, with 20 bases sitting between them. This CDR3 contains 13 residues. In DNA, the CDR3 is TGTGCCACTTCCGGGACTCAAGTTACGGGCTACACCTTC. It specifies CATSGTQVTGYTF.

The chain combines TRBV27 with TRBJ2-7; maybe TRBD1 (6 bases). The CDR3 extends over 13 amino acids. Germline V CDR1 and CDR2: MNHEY, SMNVEV (reference sequence). Trimming took off 8 bases at V and 3 bases at J, with 14 bases between the two ends. The CDR3 bases are TGTGCCAGCCAAAGGGGGATACGCTACGAGCAGTACTTC. It codes for CASQRGIRYEQYF.

CDR3 amino acids: CASSQDTGTFYEQYF. CDR3 bases: TGCGCCAGCAGCCAGGATACCGGGACATTCTACGAGCAGTACTTC. The chain links TRBV4-1 to TRBJ2-7; D possibly corresponds to TRBD1 (6 bases). V lost 3 bases to trimming and J lost 3 bases, with 15 bases between them. Germline values: CDR1 MGHRA, CDR2 YSYEKL. The CDR3 is 15 residues long.

V and J are TRBV28 and TRBJ2-1; D gene unclear. Germline lookup yields CDR1 MDHEN and CDR2 SYDVKM. This CDR3 spans 14 amino acids. V was pared by 6 bases and J by 4 bases, with 13 bases between. In DNA, the CDR3 is TGTGCCAGCAGGACTTGGACGGCATACAATGAGCAGTTCTTC. It is translated as CASRTWTAYNEQFF.

The V and J genes are TRBV7-9 and TRBJ1-1; D is unclear. This CDR3 has 12 residues. Germline loops: CDR1 SEHNR, CDR2 FQNEAQ (reference sequence). V was clipped by 3 bases and J by 3 bases, with 5 bases between them. The CDR3 sequence is CASSLDDTEAFF. The CDR3 DNA reads TGTGCCAGCAGCTTGGACGACACTGAAGCTTTCTTT.

This rearrangement joins TRBV19 to TRBJ2-1, with D possibly TRBD2 on 5 matching bases. Trimming took 2 bases from V and 7 from J, leaving 12 bases between them. The CDR3 has 14 residues. From germline, CDR1 is LNHDA and CDR2 SQIVND (reference sequence). The CDR3 region has the DNA TGTGCCAGTAGTATATCGGGATTTCTTAATGAGCAGTTCTTC. Its protein is CASSISGFLNEQFF.

CDR3 sequence (DNA): TGTGCCACCGCAGACAGGACGAACACTGAAGCTTTCTTT. Translated, it gives CATADRTNTEAFF. This sequence joins TRBV2 and TRBJ1-1; TRBD1 might be the D (6 bases). This CDR3 is built from 13 residues. V lost 10 bases and J lost 1, with 13 bases in between. CDR1 and CDR2 (germline): SNHLY, FYNNEI.

Here the CDR3 DNA reads TGTGCCAGCAGTGTGGGGGACAGGAGAAGGCAGGAGCAGTACTTC. Translating it yields CASSVGDRRRQEQYF. The rearrangement joins TRBV2 to TRBJ2-7, with 8 bases that match TRBD1. Trimming at V came to 4 bases and at J to 7 bases, leaving 12 bases not matched to a gene. Germline CDR1 SNHLY, CDR2 FYNNEI. This CDR3 is built from 15 residues.

The chain joins TRBV28 to TRBJ2-5; 9 nucleotides agree with TRBD1. Per germline, CDR1 MDHEN and CDR2 SYDVKM. This CDR3 has 13 residues. V was pared by 9 bases and J by 2 bases, with 4 bases of the junction left unmatched. The CDR3 sequence: CASRDRAQETQYF. CDR3 sequence (DNA): TGTGCCAGTCGGGACAGGGCACAAGAGACCCAGTACTTC.

The chain employs TRBV6-5 and TRBJ2-7; 9 bases line up with TRBD2. Germline V lookup: CDR1 MNHEY, CDR2 SVGAGI. Trimming took 8 bases from V and 4 from J; bases not matched to a gene: 3. The CDR3 is made up of 12 amino acids. The CDR3 region has the DNA TGTGCCAGCCGCGGACTAGCGTACGAGCAGTACTTC. Its translation is CASRGLAYEQYF.

The chain recombines TRBV9 with TRBJ2-5; weak D call: TRBD2 (5 bases). V lost 0 bases to trimming and J lost 5 bases, with 8 bases between them. The germline CDR1 and CDR2 sequences are SGDLS and YYNGEE. This CDR3 is 13 amino acids long. The CDR3 spells CASSVGGFETQYF. As DNA, the CDR3 is TGTGCCAGCAGCGTAGGAGGGTTTGAGACCCAGTACTTC.

The chain combines TRBV24-1 with TRBJ1-4, with 9 positions matching TRBD1. The trim removed 3 bases at V and 7 bases at J, leaving 5 bases unmatched. The CDR3 is 15 residues long. Germline V gene lookup returns CDR1 KGHDR and CDR2 SFDVKD. This chain's CDR3 is CATSDPQGAGEKLFF. In nucleotides, the CDR3 is TGTGCCACCAGTGATCCACAGGGGGCCGGTGAAAAACTGTTTTTT.

The J gene is TRBJ1-1, the V gene TRBV10-3, with TRBD1 matching over 10 bases. Germline CDR1 ENHRY, CDR2 SYGVKD. Germline trimming cut 3 bases from V and 5 bases from J; bases unmatched to any gene: 15. The CDR3 runs to 18 residues. The CDR3 bases are TGTGCCATCAGTGACACCTCGAGGACAGGGGGTGGATCGACTGAAGCTTTCTTT. Its translation is CAISDTSRTGGGSTEAFF.

With regard to this clone: One end of the junction fails to match germline, which may point to a read error. The rearrangement joins TRBV7-9 to TRBJ2-1, with a weak D call TRBD2 (6 bases). The length of the CDR3 is 11 residues. Germline CDR1 is SEHNR and CDR2 is FQNEAQ (reference sequence). CDR3 sequence reads: CASSSPGLGVF. The CDR3 DNA sequence: TGTGCCAGCAGCTCTCCGGGACTTGGGGTCTTC.

The chain combines TRBV1 with TRBJ1-5. TRBV1 constitutes a pseudogene. The CDR3 extends over 17 amino acids. In nucleotides, the CDR3 is TGCACCAGCAGCCACGAGCTCGGGACTTATAGCAATCAGCCCCAGCATTTT. Translated: CTSSHELGTYSNQPQHF.

V and J are TRBV7-2 and TRBJ2-7, with a tentative D call TRBD1 (5 bases). With 4 bases removed from V and 1 base from J, the gap between germline ends came to 8 bases. The CDR3 is 13 residues long. Germline CDR1 is SGHTA and CDR2 is FQGNSA. The CDR3 protein is CASSSTESYEQYF. The CDR3 coding sequence is TGTGCCAGCAGCTCGACAGAATCCTACGAGCAGTACTTC.